These 22 T cell receptor beta chains share one sample of origin, sequenced in a study of read filtering for tumor transcriptome and immune sequencing. This library used about 360 ng RNA and molecular barcoded adaptors spanning alpha/delta and beta/gamma chains. MiXCR was run by TCRdb on the reads, yielding one entry per CDR3 protein. The data hold about 24,000 distinct CDR3 sequences, with around a fifth observed a single time. The source material was a population of CD138-negative cells sorted from bone marrow. All receptors come from a donor older than 35 with multiple myeloma.

This clonotype appeared many times. The chain uses TRBV5-1 and TRBJ2-5, with D possibly called TRBD1 or TRBD2 (5 bases each). This CDR3 has 13 amino acids. Germline CDR1 is SGHRS and CDR2 is YFSETQ. Trimming left V 2 bases short and J 3 bases short, with 8 bases between. CDR3 region: CASSFGTEETQYF. The CDR3 coding sequence is TGCGCCAGCAGCTTCGGGACGGAAGAGACCCAGTACTTC.

The CDR3 DNA follows: TGTGCCAGCTCAAGCGGGGGCAGGAACGAGCAGTACTTC. It codes for CASSSGGRNEQYF. J is TRBJ2-7 and V is TRBV7-7, with 8 positions matching TRBD2. The CDR3 length is 13 residues. V dropped 8 bases and J dropped 5; count of bases not matched to a gene: 8. Germline lookup yields CDR1 SSHAT and CDR2 FNYEAQ (reference sequence).

This clonotype was counted at least ten times. The chain has TRBV7-8 and TRBJ1-1; TRBD1 matches 9 bases. The V and J ends lost 7 bases and 0 bases, in that order; junction bases with no gene match: 9. Germline-derived CDR1 and CDR2 are SGHVS and FQNEAQ. The CDR3 is 16 residues long. CDR3 amino acids: CASIPGTGFLNTEAFF. The CDR3 coding sequence is TGTGCCAGCATCCCAGGGACAGGGTTTTTGAACACTGAAGCTTTCTTT.

This clonotype was counted a few times. The chain couples TRBV7-8 to TRBJ1-1; the D gene is possibly TRBD1 (5 bases). Germline V gene sequence: CDR1 SGHVS, CDR2 FQNEAQ. The CDR3 loop spans 15 amino acids. V was clipped by 4 bases and J by 6 bases, with 18 bases between them. CDR3 in amino acids: CASSSRDRGVPEAFF. The CDR3 bases are TGTGCCAGCAGCTCCAGGGACCGGGGAGTACCTGAAGCTTTCTTT.

Turning to this clonotype: This may stem from a read error, because a much larger clone lies one nucleotide away. The CDR3 reads CAAGGGWDGQFF. The CDR3 DNA reads as TGTGCCGCCGGCGGGGGCTGGGATGGGCAGTTCTTC. The chain uses TRBV21-1 and TRBJ2-1; the D call TRBD1 from the table was never checked on the DNA. TRBV21-1 has pseudogene status. This CDR3 comprises 12 residues.

This clonotype was seen a few times. J is TRBJ1-3 and V is TRBV18, with a possible D match to TRBD1 (5 bases). Germline lookup yields CDR1 KGHSH and CDR2 LQKENI. The CDR3 sequence is 15 residues long. The V gene lost 6 bases and the J gene lost 0 bases, with 12 bases spanning the gap. CDR3 sequence: CASSLDRYSGNTIYF. As DNA, the CDR3 is TGTGCCAGCTCGCTAGACAGATACTCTGGAAACACCATATATTTT.

This clonotype came up a few times. The chain joins TRBV10-3 to TRBJ2-7; 8 bases match TRBD1. CDR3 length: 14 amino acids. After removal of 6 bases from V and 6 bases from J, the junction contained 10 bases not matched to a gene. From germline, CDR1 is ENHRY and CDR2 SYGVKD. For the CDR3, the DNA is TGTGCCATCAGGAGACAGGGGCCCTGGCCCGAGCAGTACTTC. Amino acids: CAIRRQGPWPEQYF.

This clonotype was counted a few times. The rearrangement uses TRBV30 and TRBJ2-3, with unresolved D. This CDR3 is 15 amino acids long. Trimming pared 3 bases from V and 2 bases from J, leaving 15 bases between. The germline V gene encodes CDR1 GTSNPN and CDR2 SVGIG (reference sequence). This CDR3 reads CAWRAKFEPTDTQYF. DNA for the CDR3: TGTGCCTGGAGAGCCAAGTTCGAGCCCACAGATACGCAGTATTTT. Full variable domain (remainder filled in from reference TRBV30 and TRBJ2-3): SQTIHQWPATLVQPVGSPLSLECTVEGTSNPNLYWYRQAAGRGLQLLFYSVGIGQISSEVPQNLSASRPQDRQFILSSKKLLLSDSGFYLCAWRAKFEPTDTQYFGPGTRLTVL.

This clonotype was detected many times. The chain joins TRBV5-1 to TRBJ1-5; TRBD1 matches 8 bases. Looked up from germline, CDR1 is SGHRS and CDR2 is YFSETQ. This CDR3 is built from 16 residues. V shed 4 bases, J shed 3 bases, and the junction held 9 bases outside the gene matches. The CDR3 nucleotides read TGCGCCAGCAGCCCACGGACAGGGTCGTACAATCAGCCCCAGCATTTT. Protein product: CASSPRTGSYNQPQHF.

Concerning this clonotype itself: Given a much more abundant clone one base away, this may be a read error. The chain carries TRBV6-5 and TRBJ1-5; no reliable D call. The CDR3 contains 12 residues. The germline CDR1 and CDR2 sequences are MNHEY and SVGAGI. CDR3: CASSYPNQPRHF. In DNA, the CDR3 is TGTGCCAGCAGTTACCCAAATCAGCCCCGGCATTTT.

This rearrangement joins TRBV5-1 to TRBJ2-7; TRBD1 matches at 9 bases. Trimming at V came to 0 bases and at J to 5 bases, leaving 9 bases not matched to a gene. Germline loops: CDR1 SGHRS, CDR2 YFSETQ. The CDR3 is made up of 16 amino acids. CDR3: CASSLGPHRGLNEQYF. For the CDR3, the DNA is TGCGCCAGCAGCTTGGGACCCCACAGGGGGCTTAACGAGCAGTACTTC. The complete variable domain, with remaining parts taken from reference TRBV5-1 and TRBJ2-7, reads KAGVTQTPRYLIKTRGQQVTLSCSPISGHRSVSWYQQTPGQGLQFLFEYFSETQRNKGNFPGRFSGRQFSNSRSEMNVSTLELGDSALYLCASSLGPHRGLNEQYFGPGTRLTVT.

This clonotype was detected ten times or more. The chain employs TRBV5-1 and TRBJ2-7, with TRBD1 matching 7 bases. The CDR3 spans 14 residues. Trimming cost V 0 bases and J 6 bases; bases outside gene matches: 6. Germline CDR1 and CDR2: SGHRS and YFSETQ. The CDR3 DNA reads as TGCGCCAGCAGCTTGGGACAGGGCGGCGGCGAGCAGTACTTC. Amino acid sequence: CASSLGQGGGEQYF. Complete variable domain (other parts from reference TRBV5-1 and TRBJ2-7): KAGVTQTPRYLIKTRGQQVTLSCSPISGHRSVSWYQQTPGQGLQFLFEYFSETQRNKGNFPGRFSGRQFSNSRSEMNVSTLELGDSALYLCASSLGQGGGEQYFGPGTRLTVT.

The chain has TRBV5-1 and TRBJ2-2; D gene unclear. Trimming pared 5 bases from V and 7 bases from J, leaving 3 bases between. CDR3 length equals 10 residues. CDR1 is SGHRS and CDR2 is YFSETQ in the germline V gene. In DNA, the CDR3 is TGCGCCAGCAGAGGCGGGGAGCTGTTTTTT. Protein product: CASRGGELFF.

There are many counts of this clonotype. This sequence joins TRBV4-2 and TRBJ2-1; a possible D gene is TRBD1 (5 bases). This CDR3 region has 13 residues. Germline CDR1 LGHNA, CDR2 YNFKEQ. The V end was cut by 2 bases, the J end by 8 bases, with 10 bases between. In DNA, the CDR3 is TGTGCCAGCAGCCAAACAGGCCTGGATGAGCAGTTCTTC. As protein: CASSQTGLDEQFF.

This clonotype appeared a few times. The chain has TRBV5-1 and TRBJ1-1; no clear D gene. V was cut by 0 bases and J by 5 bases, with 11 bases left in between. Germline V gene data show CDR1 as SGHRS and CDR2 as YFSETQ. This CDR3 comprises 14 residues. The CDR3 loop is CASSLDGYGTEAFF. The CDR3 DNA reads as TGCGCCAGCAGCTTGGACGGGTACGGAACTGAAGCTTTCTTT.

Ten or more counts support this clonotype. The chain joins TRBV2 to TRBJ2-2; a weak D match, TRBD2 (6 bases). The CDR3 spans 14 residues. Germline CDR1 and CDR2: SNHLY and FYNNEI. Trimming cost V 6 bases and J 5 bases, with 13 bases left between them. The CDR3, as DNA: TGTGCCAGCAGGAGGCTCGGAGGGACCGGGGAGCTGTTTTTT. The encoded protein is CASRRLGGTGELFF.

This clonotype appeared many times. The chain employs TRBV3-1 and TRBJ1-5, with a tentative D call TRBD1 (5 bases). The CDR3 is 12 amino acids. Germline V gene sequence: CDR1 LGHDT, CDR2 YNNKEL (reference sequence). Trimming shortened V by 2 bases and J by 6 bases, and 5 bases separated the two germline ends. The CDR3 nucleotides read TGTGCCAGCAGCCAAAGGGGTCAGCCCCAGCATTTT. It translates to CASSQRGQPQHF. The full variable domain, in which reference TRBV3-1 and TRBJ1-5 provide the parts outside the CDR3, is DTAVSQTPKYLVTQMGNDKSIKCEQNLGHDTMYWYKQDSKKFLKIMFSYNNKELIINETVPNRFSPKSPDKAHLNLHINSLELGDSAVYFCASSQRGQPQHFGDGTRLSIL.

This clonotype was found many times. This chain joins TRBV7-9 and TRBJ1-1, with D possibly being TRBD1 (6 bases). This CDR3 has 15 residues. V dropped 5 bases and J dropped 6 bases, with 19 bases sitting between them. Germline-derived CDR1 and CDR2 are SEHNR and FQNEAQ (reference sequence). This chain's CDR3 is CASSAYRELRSEAFF. In DNA form, the CDR3 reads TGTGCCAGCAGCGCCTACAGGGAGCTTAGGTCTGAAGCTTTCTTT. Looking up the rest from reference TRBV7-9 and TRBJ1-1 gives the full variable domain: DTGVSQNPRHKITKRGQNVTFRCDPISEHNRLYWYRQTLGQGPEFLTYFQNEAQLEKSRLLSDRFSAERPKGSFSTLEIQRTEQGDSAMYLCASSAYRELRSEAFFGQGTRLTVV.

Remarks on this clonotype: This may be a read error: a much more frequent sequence differs by one nucleotide. The V gene is TRBV3-1, the J gene TRBJ1-2; TRBD1 matches at 9 bases. This CDR3 spans 18 amino acids. Per the germline V gene, CDR1 is LGHDT and CDR2 is YNNKEL (reference sequence). The CDR3 here is CASSPAGQGSVPYYGCTF. The CDR3 bases are TGTGCCAGCAGCCCTGCCGGACAGGGGTCCGTCCCCTACTATGGCTGCACCTTC. Drawing the rest from reference TRBV3-1 and TRBJ1-2, the complete variable domain is DTAVSQTPKYLVTQMGNDKSIKCEQNLGHDTMYWYKQDSKKFLKIMFSYNNKELIINETVPNRFSPKSPDKAHLNLHINSLELGDSAVYFCASSPAGQGSVPYYGCTFGSGTRLTVV.

Remarks on this clonotype: Just one base apart from a much larger clone, this may be a read error. The V gene is TRBV5-1, the J gene TRBJ2-3, with D uncertain. Per the germline V gene, CDR1 is SGHRS and CDR2 is YFSETQ. CDR3 length: 17 residues. The germline V and J ends were trimmed by 4 bases and 4 bases, with 22 bases remaining between them. The CDR3 protein is CASSPLASSENPDTQYF. DNA of the CDR3: TGCGCCAGCAGCCCCCTCGCGAGCAGCGAAAACCCAGATACGCAGTATTTT.

A note on this clonotype: A much larger clone differs by one base, so this may be a read error. The CDR3 ends on some other residue instead of the conserved phenylalanine or tryptophan, so this is likely a read error. The rearrangement joins TRBV6-1 to TRBJ2-1; no clear D. Germline values: CDR1 MNHNS, CDR2 SASEGT. V was cut by 5 bases and J by 8 bases, with 19 bases left in between. This CDR3 is built from 15 residues. The CDR3 sequence: CASSPGTVGLDEQFV. CDR3 coding DNA: TGTGCCAGCAGTCCTGGTACAGTAGGGTTGGATGAGCAGTTCGTC.

In its sample, this clonotype was seen a few times. Possible read error: a much larger clone is one base away. The chain joins TRBV10-3 to TRBJ1-4; D gene ambiguous. The CDR3 length is 12 residues. Germline V gene lookup returns CDR1 ENHRY and CDR2 SYGVKD. CDR3 loop: CAISAVDEELFF. CDR3 bases: TGTGCCATCAGTGCGGTGGATGAAGAACTGTTTTTT.